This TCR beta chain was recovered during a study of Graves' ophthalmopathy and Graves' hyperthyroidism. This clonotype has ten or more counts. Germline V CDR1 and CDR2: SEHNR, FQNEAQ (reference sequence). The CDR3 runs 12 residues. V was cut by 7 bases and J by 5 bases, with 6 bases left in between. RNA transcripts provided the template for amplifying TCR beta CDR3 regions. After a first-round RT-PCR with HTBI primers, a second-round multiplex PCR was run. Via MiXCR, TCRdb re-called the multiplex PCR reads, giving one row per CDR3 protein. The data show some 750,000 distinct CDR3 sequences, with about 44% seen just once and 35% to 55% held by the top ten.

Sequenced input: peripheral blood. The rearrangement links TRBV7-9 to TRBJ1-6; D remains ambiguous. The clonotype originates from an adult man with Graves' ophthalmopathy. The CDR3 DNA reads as TGTGCCAGCACCCTTCATAATTCACCCCTCCACTTT. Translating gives CASTLHNSPLHF.